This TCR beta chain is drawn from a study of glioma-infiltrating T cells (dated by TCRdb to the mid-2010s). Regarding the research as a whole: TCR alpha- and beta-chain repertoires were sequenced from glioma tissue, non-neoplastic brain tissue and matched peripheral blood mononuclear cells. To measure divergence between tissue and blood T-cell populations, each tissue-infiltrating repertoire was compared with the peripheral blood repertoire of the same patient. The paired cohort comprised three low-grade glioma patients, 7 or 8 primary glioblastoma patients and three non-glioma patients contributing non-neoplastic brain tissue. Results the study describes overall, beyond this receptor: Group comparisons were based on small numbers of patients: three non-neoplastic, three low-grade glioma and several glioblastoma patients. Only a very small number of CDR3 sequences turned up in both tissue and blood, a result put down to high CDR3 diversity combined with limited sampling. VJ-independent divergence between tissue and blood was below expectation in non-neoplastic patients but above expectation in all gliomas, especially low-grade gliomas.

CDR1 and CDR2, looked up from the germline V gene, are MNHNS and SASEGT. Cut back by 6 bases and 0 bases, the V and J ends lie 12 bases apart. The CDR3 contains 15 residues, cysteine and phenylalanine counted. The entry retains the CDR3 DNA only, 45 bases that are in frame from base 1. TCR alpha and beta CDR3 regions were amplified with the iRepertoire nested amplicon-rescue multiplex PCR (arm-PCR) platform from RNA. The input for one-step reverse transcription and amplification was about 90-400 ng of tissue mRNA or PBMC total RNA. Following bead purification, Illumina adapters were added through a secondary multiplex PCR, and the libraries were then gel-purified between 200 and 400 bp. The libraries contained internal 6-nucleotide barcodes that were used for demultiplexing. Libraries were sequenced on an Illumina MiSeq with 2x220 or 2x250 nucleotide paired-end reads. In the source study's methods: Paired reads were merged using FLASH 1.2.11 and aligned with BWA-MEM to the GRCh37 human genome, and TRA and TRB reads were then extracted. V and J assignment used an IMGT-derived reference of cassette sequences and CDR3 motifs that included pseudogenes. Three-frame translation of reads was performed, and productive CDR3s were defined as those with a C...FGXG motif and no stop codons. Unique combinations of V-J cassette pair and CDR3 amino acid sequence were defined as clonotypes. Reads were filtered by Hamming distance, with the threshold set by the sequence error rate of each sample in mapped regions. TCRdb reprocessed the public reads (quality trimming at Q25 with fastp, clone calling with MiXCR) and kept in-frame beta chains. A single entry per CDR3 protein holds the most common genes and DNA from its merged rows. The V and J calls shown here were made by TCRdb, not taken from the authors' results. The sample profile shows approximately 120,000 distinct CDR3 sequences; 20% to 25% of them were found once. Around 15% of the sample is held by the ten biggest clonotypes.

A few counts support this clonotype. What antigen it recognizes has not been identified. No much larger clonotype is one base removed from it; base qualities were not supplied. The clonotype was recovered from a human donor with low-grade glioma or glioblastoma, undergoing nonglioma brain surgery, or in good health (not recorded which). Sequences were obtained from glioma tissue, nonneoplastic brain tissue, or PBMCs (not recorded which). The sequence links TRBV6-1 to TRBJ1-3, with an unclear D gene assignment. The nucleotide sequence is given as TGTGCCAGCAGCGGCGGCGGGATCTCTGGAAACACCATATATTTT. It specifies CASSGGGISGNTIYF.